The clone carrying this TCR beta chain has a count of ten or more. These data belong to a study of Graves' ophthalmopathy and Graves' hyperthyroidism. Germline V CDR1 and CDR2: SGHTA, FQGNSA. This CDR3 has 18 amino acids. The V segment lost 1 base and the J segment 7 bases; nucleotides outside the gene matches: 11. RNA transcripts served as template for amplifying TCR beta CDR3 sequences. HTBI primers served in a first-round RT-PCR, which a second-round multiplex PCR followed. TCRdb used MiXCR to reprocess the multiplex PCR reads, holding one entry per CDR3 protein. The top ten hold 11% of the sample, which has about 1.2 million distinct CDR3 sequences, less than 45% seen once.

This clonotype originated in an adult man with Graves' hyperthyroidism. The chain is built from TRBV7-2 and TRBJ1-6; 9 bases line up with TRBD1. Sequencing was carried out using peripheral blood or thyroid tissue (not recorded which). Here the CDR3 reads CASSLVPGTGIDNSPLHF. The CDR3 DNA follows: TGTGCCAGCAGCTTAGTTCCCGGGACAGGGATTGACAATTCACCCCTCCACTTT.